This T cell receptor beta chain was sequenced during a study of PD-1 blockade in classical Hodgkin lymphoma. The CDR3 has 15 residues. Trimming pared 0 bases from V and 4 bases from J, leaving 9 bases between. From germline, CDR1 is LGHNA and CDR2 YSLEER. Relapses following autologous stem cell transplantation were seen in all patients, with brentuximab vedotin exposure varying. A note on this clone: The target antigen is unknown.

Repertoires were generated with immunoSEQ multiplex PCR, while TCRdb's copy carries only in-frame clones and drops some. The repertoire holds 95,000 to 100,000 clones, 80% to 90% seen once, with about 7.1% in the top ten. Overall study results and limits: Whereas CD4+ TCR diversity had risen significantly by C4D1, CD8+ TCR diversity had not. Repertoires differed for reasons still undefined, possibly disease activity or prior therapy. Complete responders showed a baseline diversity that resembled the diversity of newly diagnosed patients. Compared with healthy donors, newly diagnosed patients reportedly showed lower baseline TCR diversity.

The source material was peripheral blood mononuclear cells (PBMCs), sampled before the second cycle of nivolumab. V is TRBV4-3 and J is TRBJ1-4, with D possibly being TRBD1 (5 bases). This clonotype was obtained from a human donor with classical Hodgkin lymphoma. The CDR3: CASSQDRQINEKLFF. For the CDR3, the DNA is TGCGCCAGCAGCCAAGATCGACAGATTAATGAAAAACTGTTTTTT.